One and the same sample provided the 11 T cell receptor beta chains below, sequenced in a study of blood T cell repertoires in COVID-19. Sequencing was performed with immunoSEQ multiplex PCR; in TCRdb, only in-frame clones are kept and a portion is missing. The table has tens of thousands of clones, 90% seen once. Sample: peripheral blood. Receptors were obtained from a human donor in a cohort sampled during active COVID-19.

This sequence joins TRBV5-4 and TRBJ1-6; 8 bases agree with TRBD1. Germline values: CDR1 SGHNT, CDR2 YYREEE (reference sequence). CDR3 length: 15 residues. J was trimmed by 8 bases and V by 0 bases; bases with no gene match: 4. CDR3 sequence (DNA): TGTGCCAGCAGCTTGGTTGGACAGGGACATTCACCCCTCCACTTT. Protein sequence: CASSLVGQGHSPLHF.

The chain carries TRBV5-6 and TRBJ1-2; 8 bases line up with TRBD1. The CDR3 is made up of 13 amino acids. The germline V gene encodes CDR1 SGHDT and CDR2 YYEEEE. V gave up 6 bases and J gave up 8 bases; unmatched junction bases: 9. The CDR3 nucleotides are TGTGCCAGCACCGAAGGACAGGGCCGGGGCTACACCTTC. It encodes CASTEGQGRGYTF.

This chain joins TRBV6-2 or TRBV6-3 and TRBJ2-5; 10 nucleotides line up with TRBD2. From germline, CDR1 is MNHEY and CDR2 SVGEGT. Losses at the gene ends were 2 bases for V and 2 bases for J; bases not matched to a gene: 5. This CDR3 has 16 residues. CDR3 DNA sequence: TGTGCCAGCAGTTACGGCCTAGCGGGAGAGCAAGAGACCCAGTACTTC. Its translation: CASSYGLAGEQETQYF.

The chain couples TRBV15 to TRBJ1-5; D is unclear. The CDR3 consists of 14 residues. CDR1 is LNHNV and CDR2 is YYDKDF in the germline V gene (reference sequence). Trimming took 5 bases from V and 0 from J, leaving 8 bases between them. The DNA for the CDR3 is TGTGCCACCAGCCCGGACTCTAGCAATCAGCCCCAGCATTTT. Translation gives CATSPDSSNQPQHF.

The chain recombines TRBV5-1 with TRBJ2-5; 8 bases map to TRBD1. After removal of 1 base from V and 5 bases from J, the junction contained 13 bases not matched to a gene. The CDR3 loop spans 17 amino acids. Germline V gives CDR1 SGHRS, CDR2 YFSETQ. The CDR3 here is CASSLLRAGGARETQYF. The CDR3 DNA sequence: TGCGCCAGCAGCTTGTTAAGGGCAGGGGGCGCGCGGGAGACCCAGTACTTC.

This sequence joins TRBV6-2 or TRBV6-3 and TRBJ2-7, with D perhaps TRBD2 (5 bases). The V and J ends lost 0 bases and 3 bases respectively, with 12 bases between them. CDR3 length: 15 amino acids. CDR1 MNHEY and CDR2 SVGEGT come from the germline V gene. CDR3 nucleotides: TGTGCCAGCAGTTACTCGGACTCCTTAAGCTACGAGCAGTACTTC. This sequence encodes CASSYSDSLSYEQYF.

The chain has TRBV9 and TRBJ2-2; D possibly corresponds to TRBD2 (5 bases). CDR1 and CDR2 (germline): SGDLS, YYNGEE. There are 14 residues in the CDR3. V was shortened by 3 bases and J by 2 bases, with 8 bases between the two germline ends. The DNA for the CDR3 is TGTGCCAGCAGCGGGACTCCCAACACCGGGGAGCTGTTTTTT. Its protein product is CASSGTPNTGELFF.

The chain combines TRBV7-2 with TRBJ1-6; possible D gene TRBD1, 6 bases. V lost 3 bases and J 4 bases, leaving 13 bases between the germline ends. CDR3 length: 16 amino acids. CDR1 and CDR2 (germline): SGHTA, FQGNSA. The CDR3 is CASSLSTGGYNSPLHF. In DNA form, the CDR3 reads TGTGCCAGCAGCTTGTCGACAGGCGGATATAATTCACCCCTCCACTTT.

This clone came up a few times. The genes are TRBV7-3 and TRBJ1-1; perhaps TRBD1 as D (6 bases). The V end was cut by 5 bases, the J end by 7 bases, with 17 bases between. Germline-derived CDR1 and CDR2 are SGHTA and FQGTGA. The CDR3 consists of 14 residues. The CDR3 sequence is CASSPVGGRGEAFF. CDR3 nucleotide sequence: TGTGCCAGCAGCCCCGTTGGGGGCAGGGGTGAAGCTTTCTTT.

This chain joins TRBV5-1 and TRBJ2-5, with 14 bases identical to TRBD2. The germline V gene encodes CDR1 SGHRS and CDR2 YFSETQ. The CDR3 totals 15 residues. The V and J ends lost 4 bases and 7 bases, in that order; junction bases with no gene match: 6. CDR3 sequence (DNA): TGCGCCAGCAGCCCGGGACTAGCGGGAGAAGTGACCCAGTACTTC. This codes for CASSPGLAGEVTQYF.

The chain uses TRBV5-4 and TRBJ2-3; TRBD2 aligns across 12 bases. V shed 4 bases, J shed 5 bases, and the junction held 8 bases outside the gene matches. The germline gives CDR1 SGHNT, CDR2 YYREEE (reference sequence). The CDR3 loop spans 16 amino acids. In DNA, the CDR3 is TGTGCCAGCAGCGCTACTAGCGGGGGGCGTGGAGATACGCAGTATTTT. This codes for CASSATSGGRGDTQYF.